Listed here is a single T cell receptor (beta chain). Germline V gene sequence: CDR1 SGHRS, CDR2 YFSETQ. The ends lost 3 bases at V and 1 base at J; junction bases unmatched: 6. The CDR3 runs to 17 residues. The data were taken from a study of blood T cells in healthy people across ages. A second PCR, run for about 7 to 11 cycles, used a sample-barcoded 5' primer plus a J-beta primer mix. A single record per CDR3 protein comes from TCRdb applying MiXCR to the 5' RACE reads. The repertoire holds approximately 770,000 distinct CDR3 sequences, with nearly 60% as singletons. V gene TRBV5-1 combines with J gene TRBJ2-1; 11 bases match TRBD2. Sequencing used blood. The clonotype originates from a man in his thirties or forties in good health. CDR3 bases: TGCGCCAGCAGCTACTTGGGACTAGCGGATTCCTACAATGAGCAGTTCTTC. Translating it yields CASSYLGLADSYNEQFF.